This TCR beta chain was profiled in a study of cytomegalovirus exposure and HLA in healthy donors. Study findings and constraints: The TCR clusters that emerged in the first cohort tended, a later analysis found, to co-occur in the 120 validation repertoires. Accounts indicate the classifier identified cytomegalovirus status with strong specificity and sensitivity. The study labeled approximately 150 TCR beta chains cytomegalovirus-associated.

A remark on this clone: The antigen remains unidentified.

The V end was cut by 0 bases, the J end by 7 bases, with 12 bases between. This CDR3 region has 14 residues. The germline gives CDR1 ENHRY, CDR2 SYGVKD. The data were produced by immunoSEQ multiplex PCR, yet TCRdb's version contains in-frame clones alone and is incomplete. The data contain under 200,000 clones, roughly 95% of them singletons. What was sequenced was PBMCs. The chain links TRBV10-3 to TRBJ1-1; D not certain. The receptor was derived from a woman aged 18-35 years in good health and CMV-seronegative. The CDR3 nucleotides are TGTGCCATCAGTGAGTCGAGTGGCGGGGTTGAAGCTTTCTTT. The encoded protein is CAISESSGGVEAFF.